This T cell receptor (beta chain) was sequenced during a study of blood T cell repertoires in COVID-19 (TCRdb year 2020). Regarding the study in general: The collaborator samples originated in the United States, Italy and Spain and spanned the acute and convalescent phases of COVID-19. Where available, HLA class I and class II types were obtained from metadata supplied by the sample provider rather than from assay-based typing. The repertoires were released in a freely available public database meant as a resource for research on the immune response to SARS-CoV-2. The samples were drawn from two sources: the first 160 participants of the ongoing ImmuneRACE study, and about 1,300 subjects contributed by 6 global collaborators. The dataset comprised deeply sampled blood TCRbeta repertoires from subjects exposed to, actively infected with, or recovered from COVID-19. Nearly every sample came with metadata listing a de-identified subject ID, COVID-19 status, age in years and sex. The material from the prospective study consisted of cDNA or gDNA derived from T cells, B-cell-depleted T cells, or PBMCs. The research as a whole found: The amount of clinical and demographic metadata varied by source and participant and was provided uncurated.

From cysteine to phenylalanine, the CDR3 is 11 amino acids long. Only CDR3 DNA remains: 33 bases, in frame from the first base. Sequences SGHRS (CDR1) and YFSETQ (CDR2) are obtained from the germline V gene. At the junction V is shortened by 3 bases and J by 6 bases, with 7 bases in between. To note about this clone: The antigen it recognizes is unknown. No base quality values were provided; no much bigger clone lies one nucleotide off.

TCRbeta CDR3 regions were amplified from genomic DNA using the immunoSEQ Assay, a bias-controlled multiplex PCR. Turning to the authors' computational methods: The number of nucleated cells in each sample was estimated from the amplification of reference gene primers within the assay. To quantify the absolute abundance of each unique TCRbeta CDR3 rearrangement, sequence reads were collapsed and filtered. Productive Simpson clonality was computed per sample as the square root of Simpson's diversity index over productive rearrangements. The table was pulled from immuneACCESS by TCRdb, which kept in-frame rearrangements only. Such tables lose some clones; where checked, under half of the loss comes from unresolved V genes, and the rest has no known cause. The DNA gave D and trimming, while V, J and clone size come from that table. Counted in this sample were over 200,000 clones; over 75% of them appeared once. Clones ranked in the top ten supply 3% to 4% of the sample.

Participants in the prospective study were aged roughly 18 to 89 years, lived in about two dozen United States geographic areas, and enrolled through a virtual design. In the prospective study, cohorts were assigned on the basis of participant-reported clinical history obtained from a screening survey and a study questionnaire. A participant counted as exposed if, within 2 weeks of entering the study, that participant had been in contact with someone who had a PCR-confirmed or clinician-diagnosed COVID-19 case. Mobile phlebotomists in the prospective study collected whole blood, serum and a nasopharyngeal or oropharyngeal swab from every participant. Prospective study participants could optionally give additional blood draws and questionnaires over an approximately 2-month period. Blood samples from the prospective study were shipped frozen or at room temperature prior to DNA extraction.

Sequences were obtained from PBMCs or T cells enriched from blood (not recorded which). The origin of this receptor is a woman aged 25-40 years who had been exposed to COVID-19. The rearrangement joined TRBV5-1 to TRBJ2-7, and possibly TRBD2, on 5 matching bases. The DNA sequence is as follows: TGCGCCAGCAGCTCGGACTCCGAGCAGTACTTC. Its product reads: CASSSDSEQYF.